Ten or more counts support the clone carrying this T cell receptor (beta chain). Its antigen remains unknown. Unique molecular identifiers were attached to individual cDNA molecules. Via MiXCR, TCRdb re-called the 5' RACE reads, giving one row per CDR3 protein. The data contain about 30,000 distinct CDR3 sequences, approximately 5.2% of them singletons. This specimen comes from a study of early T cells in non-severe SARS-CoV-2 infection. As for the study in general: Bulk RNA taken from unsorted whole blood was sequenced, leaving chains unpaired.

Broader study findings: Matching results from VDJdb favored anti-spike CD8 responses, leaving private and CD4 specificities undetected.

Trimming took 3 bases from V and 9 from J, leaving 6 bases between them. CDR1 is SEHNR and CDR2 is FQNEAQ in the germline V gene (reference sequence). This CDR3 comprises 11 residues. The sample consisted of whole blood. This TCR derives from an adult who was a healthcare worker with PCR-confirmed SARS-CoV-2 infection or an uninfected control (not recorded which). The V gene is TRBV7-9, the J gene TRBJ2-1; D is unclear. CDR3: CASSFSFEQFF. The CDR3 DNA is TGTGCCAGCAGCTTCTCGTTTGAGCAGTTCTTC.